The 19 T cell receptor beta chains in this list originate from one sample, sequenced in a study of radiation and T cells in renal cell carcinoma. Time point given: blood 2 weeks post-SBRT. The sample's treatment: 15 Gy SBRT to primary tumor, nephrectomy 4 weeks later. Sequencing used immunoSEQ multiplex PCR; TCRdb keeps in-frame clones, though not all of them. The sample records more than 150,000 clones, approximately 88% being singletons. The sample in question was blood, obtained from a patient whose treatment included radiotherapy and nephrectomy. These receptors came from a woman between 45 and 60 years old with renal cell carcinoma.

The V call is TRBV4-2, the J call TRBJ1-1; 7 nucleotides line up with TRBD1. In germline, CDR1 is LGHNA, CDR2 YNFKEQ. J was trimmed by 3 bases and V by 0 bases; bases with no gene match: 10. This CDR3 has 17 residues. In DNA form, the CDR3 reads TGTGCCAGCAGCCAAGATGGAGGACCTCAGGGGGACACTGAAGCTTTCTTT. It specifies CASSQDGGPQGDTEAFF.

The V call is TRBV11-3, the J call TRBJ2-1; 10 bases match TRBD1. CDR1 is SGHNT and CDR2 is YENEEA in the germline V gene. CDR3 length equals 15 residues. Trimming removed 6 bases from V and 6 bases from J; junction bases left unmatched: 8. The CDR3 region is CASSPRDRGRNEQFF. CDR3 coding DNA: TGTGCCAGCAGTCCCCGGGACAGGGGCCGCAATGAGCAGTTCTTC.

The V and J genes are TRBV19 and TRBJ2-3, with D maybe TRBD1 (6 bases). The length of the CDR3 is 17 residues. V lost 2 bases and J lost 2, with 17 bases in between. The V gene's germline CDR1 is LNHDA and CDR2 SQIVND (reference sequence). CDR3 in DNA: TGTGCCAGTAGTATATGGCAGGGGAAAAAAACCACAGATACGCAGTATTTT. Amino acid sequence: CASSIWQGKKTTDTQYF. The full variable domain, completed using reference TRBV19 and TRBJ2-3, is DGGITQSPKYLFRKEGQNVTLSCEQNLNHDAMYWYRQDPGQGLRLIYYSQIVNDFQKGDIAEGYSVSREKKESFPLTVTSAQKNPTAFYLCASSIWQGKKTTDTQYFGPGTRLTVL.

The rearrangement joins TRBV28 to TRBJ1-1; D not resolved. The CDR3 spans 13 residues. The V end lost 0 bases, the J end lost 6 bases, and 8 bases lay between the germline ends. Germline V gives CDR1 MDHEN, CDR2 SYDVKM. The CDR3 DNA sequence: TGTGCCAGCAGTTTATGGGTCCGCCCTGAAGCTTTCTTT. Translated, it gives CASSLWVRPEAFF.

The chain is built from TRBV7-9 and TRBJ2-3; D is unresolved. Trimming removed 3 bases at V and 2 bases at J, with 12 bases between. CDR1 SEHNR and CDR2 FQNEAQ come from the germline V gene (reference sequence). The CDR3 length is 15 residues. As DNA, the CDR3 is TGTGCCAGCAGCTTCTCGGGCCGCCCCACAGATACGCAGTATTTT. Translated, it gives CASSFSGRPTDTQYF.

This clone occurred a few times. This chain joins TRBV6-5 and TRBJ1-1, with 8 nucleotides matching TRBD1. Germline V lookup: CDR1 MNHEY, CDR2 SVGAGI. The CDR3 sequence is 10 residues long. Unmatched junction bases numbered 3, after V lost 10 bases and J lost 8 bases. Written as DNA, the CDR3 is TGTGCCACTAGGGACAGGGAAGCTTTCTTT. This sequence encodes CATRDREAFF.

Here the CDR3 reads CASSLYNDNEQFF. The CDR3 nucleotides read TGTGCCAGCAGCTTATACAATGACAATGAGCAGTTCTTC. The V gene is TRBV7-2, the J gene TRBJ2-1; no firm D call. With 2 bases removed from V and 5 bases from J, the gap between germline ends came to 7 bases. The CDR3 consists of 13 residues. Germline V gene sequence: CDR1 SGHTA, CDR2 FQGNSA.

The chain has TRBV7-9 and TRBJ2-1; 8 bases line up with TRBD1. Germline V CDR1 and CDR2: SEHNR, FQNEAQ (reference sequence). V was pared by 2 bases and J by 10 bases, with 7 bases of the junction left unmatched. This CDR3 region has 14 residues. The CDR3 coding sequence is TGTGCCAGCAGCTTAACGTCAGGGGGCTGGGAGCAGTTCTTC. Translated: CASSLTSGGWEQFF.

This chain uses TRBV27 with TRBJ1-2; D is ambiguous. Germline CDR1 and CDR2: MNHEY and SMNVEV (reference sequence). V lost 0 bases to trimming and J lost 2 bases, with 7 bases between them. There are 14 residues in the CDR3. As DNA, the CDR3 is TGTGCCAGCAGTTTATCGGCGGGGAACTATGGCTACACCTTC. This gives the protein CASSLSAGNYGYTF.

This chain connects TRBV4-2 to TRBJ1-2; TRBD1 aligns across 8 bases. This CDR3 is built from 14 residues. Germline V gives CDR1 LGHNA, CDR2 YNFKEQ. V was pared by 1 base and J by 4 bases, with 2 bases of the junction left unmatched. The CDR3 nucleotides are TGTGCCAGCAGCCAAGTGGGGACAGGCTATGGCTACACCTTC. Protein: CASSQVGTGYGYTF.

This chain connects TRBV4-1 to TRBJ2-1; 8 bases are a match to TRBD1. J was trimmed by 3 bases and V by 1 base; bases with no gene match: 14. Germline CDR1 and CDR2: MGHRA and YSYEKL. The CDR3 runs to 19 residues. CDR3 amino acids: CASSQVSLSGGPNYNEQFF. The CDR3 region has the DNA TGCGCCAGCAGCCAAGTTAGCCTCTCAGGGGGCCCTAACTACAATGAGCAGTTCTTC.

As to this clone: At one boundary the junction diverges from the germline segment, which might be a read error. The CDR3 DNA follows: TGTGCCAGCTCCCCACAACAGGGGGAAGCTTTCTTT. As protein: CASSPQQGEAFF. The V and J genes are TRBV18 and TRBJ1-1; 7 bases are a match to TRBD1. Germline V CDR1 and CDR2: KGHSH, LQKENI. The CDR3 length is 12 residues. The full variable domain, rest sourced from reference TRBV18 and TRBJ1-1, is NAGVMQNPRHLVRRRGQEARLRCSPMKGHSHVYWYRQLPEEGLKFMVYLQKENIIDESGMPKERFSAEFPKEGPSILRIQQVVRGDSAAYFCASSPQQGEAFFGQGTRLTVV.

As regards this clone: Sequence at one end of the junction differs from germline and may be a read error. The V gene is TRBV7-7, the J gene TRBJ1-1; weak D call: TRBD1 (5 bases). The germline V gene has CDR1 SSHAT and CDR2 FNYEAQ (reference sequence). The length of the CDR3 is 13 residues. The CDR3 coding sequence is TGTGCTAGCAGCTTTGGGACCGACACTGAAGCTTTCTTT. Its protein product is CASSFGTDTEAFF. Complete variable domain (other parts from reference TRBV7-7 and TRBJ1-1): GAGVSQSPRYKVTKRGQDVTLRCDPISSHATLYWYQQALGQGPEFLTYFNYEAQPDKSGLPSDRFSAERPEGSISTLTIQRTEQRDSAMYRCASSFGTDTEAFFGQGTRLTVV.

The chain couples TRBV9 to TRBJ2-3, with D possibly being TRBD2 (6 bases). This CDR3 region has 14 residues. Germline lookup yields CDR1 SGDLS and CDR2 YYNGEE. With 0 bases removed from V and 2 bases from J, the gap between germline ends came to 7 bases. CDR3: CASSVEGLTDTQYF. CDR3 coding DNA: TGTGCCAGCAGCGTAGAGGGACTCACAGATACGCAGTATTTT.

V is TRBV7-9 and J is TRBJ2-1; tentative D call: TRBD2 (6 bases). This CDR3 is 12 amino acids long. V dropped 6 bases and J dropped 8 bases, with 11 bases sitting between them. Germline values: CDR1 SEHNR, CDR2 FQNEAQ (reference sequence). In nucleotides, the CDR3 is TGTGCCAGCAGACGGGACTCTTATGAGCAGTTCTTC. Encoded protein: CASRRDSYEQFF.

The V gene is TRBV18, the J gene TRBJ1-4; 7 bases match TRBD1. This CDR3 has 15 amino acids. V lost 4 bases to trimming and J lost 4 bases; unmatched junction nucleotides: 6. CDR1 and CDR2 (germline): KGHSH, LQKENI. CDR3 loop: CASSLTQGNNEKLFF. CDR3 bases: TGTGCCAGCTCACTCACACAGGGGAATAATGAAAAACTGTTTTTT.

J is TRBJ1-1 and V is TRBV19, with 8 bases fitting TRBD1. Losses at the gene ends were 4 bases for V and 1 base for J; bases not matched to a gene: 8. CDR1 is LNHDA, CDR2 SQIVND, per germline (reference sequence). The CDR3 is 16 amino acids. Here the CDR3 DNA reads TGTGCCAGTAGTAAGACAGGGGCCCGTGGGAACACTGAAGCTTTCTTT. Its translation is CASSKTGARGNTEAFF.

The chain combines TRBV16 with TRBJ1-1; 10 nucleotides match TRBD1. The germline CDR1 and CDR2 sequences are KGHSY and FQNENV. This CDR3 comprises 14 residues. V shed 5 bases and J 7 bases; nucleotides not matched to a gene: 7. CDR3 nucleotides: TGTGCCAGCAGCAACGGACAGGGGGAGGTTGAAGCTTTCTTT. It yields the protein CASSNGQGEVEAFF.

The chain combines TRBV30 with TRBJ2-7; D assignment may be TRBD1 or TRBD2 (5 bases each). Trimming shortened V by 5 bases and J by 7 bases, and 24 bases separated the two germline ends. The CDR3 runs 15 residues. The germline V gene encodes CDR1 GTSNPN and CDR2 SVGIG (reference sequence). The CDR3 DNA sequence: TGTGCCTGGGGGGGAGACCGAGGGGCCTTCCGGGAGCAGTACTTC. Protein sequence: CAWGGDRGAFREQYF. Using reference TRBV30 and TRBJ2-7 for the parts outside the CDR3, the full variable domain is SQTIHQWPATLVQPVGSPLSLECTVEGTSNPNLYWYRQAAGRGLQLLFYSVGIGQISSEVPQNLSASRPQDRQFILSSKKLLLSDSGFYLCAWGGDRGAFREQYFGPGTRLTVT.